This T cell receptor (beta chain) came from a study of memory CD4+ T cells and cytomegalovirus serostatus. Produced via immunoSEQ multiplex PCR; TCRdb's table is partial and in-frame only. The sample yields tens of thousands of clones, over 60% seen once. The sort gate was single viable CD3+CD4+CD8-CD45RO+ cells for memory CD4+ T cells. Total CD4+ T cells were enriched by CD4 positive selection. About this clone itself: Antigen unknown.

Per germline, CDR1 SGHAT and CDR2 FQNNGV. There are 16 residues in the CDR3. The trim removed 6 bases at V and 1 base at J, leaving 8 bases unmatched. Whole-study results and caveats: CMV serostatus prediction reached median AUC approximately 0.95, or 0.91 with US-trained model. About 40% of the roughly 160 known CMV-associated TCRbeta sequences appeared in CD4+ memory.

Specimen: memory CD4+ T cells from blood. The TCR sequence derives from an adult in good health and CMV-seronegative. The chain couples TRBV11-2 to TRBJ1-4; 7 positions match TRBD1. In DNA, the CDR3 is TGTGCCAGCAGACATCGACAGGGAATAACTAATGAAAAACTGTTTTTT. Amino acids: CASRHRQGITNEKLFF. Together with reference TRBV11-2 and TRBJ1-4, the CDR3 gives the full variable domain: EAGVAQSPRYKIIEKRQSVAFWCNPISGHATLYWYQQILGQGPKLLIQFQNNGVVDDSQLPKDRFSAERLKGVDSTLKIQPAKLEDSAVYLCASRHRQGITNEKLFFGSGTQLSVL.